This T cell receptor beta chain was obtained from a study of cytomegalovirus exposure and HLA in healthy donors. Germline CDR1 is SEHNR and CDR2 is FQNEAQ (reference sequence). V lost 0 bases, J lost 11 bases, and 10 bases lay in between. The CDR3 consists of 13 residues. Use of 60 Vbeta and 13 Jbeta primers characterized the PCR. Profiled with immunoSEQ multiplex PCR; TCRdb holds only in-frame clones, not every one. The repertoire holds 95,000 to 150,000 clones, with under 85% as singletons. The sequencing input was PBMCs. The genes are TRBV7-9 and TRBJ1-4; no clear D. This receptor was obtained from a woman aged 50 to 65 in good health and CMV-seropositive. The CDR3 loop is CASSLAHFGKLFF. Written as DNA, the CDR3 is TGTGCCAGCAGCTTAGCCCATTTCGGGAAACTGTTTTTT.